This T cell receptor beta chain appears in the sequencing data of a study of T cells in Graves' hyperthyroidism and ophthalmopathy. The sample holds many counts of this clonotype. Its antigen is currently unknown. Amplification of TCR beta CDR3 regions was performed using RNA transcripts as template. The HTBI primer set drove a first-round RT-PCR of the TCR CDR3. TCRdb passed the multiplex PCR reads through MiXCR, listing each CDR3 protein once. The table includes around 500,000 distinct CDR3 sequences, 13% to 15% detected once. Study-level results: Model output signaled ophthalmopathy a median around 6.9 months ahead of onset.

Uncontrolled infection, other autoimmune disease, pregnancy or lactation led to exclusion. The CDR3 has 14 amino acids. The V gene's germline CDR1 is SGHTA and CDR2 FQGTGA. Trimming cost V 8 bases and J 5 bases, with 15 bases left between them. The specimen was blood. The receptor's source is a middle-aged woman with Graves' hyperthyroidism. The genes are TRBV7-3 and TRBJ2-2, with D possibly being TRBD1 or TRBD2 (5 bases each). The CDR3 region is CASSTGQVTGELFF. In DNA, the CDR3 is TGTGCCAGCTCCACGGGGCAGGTGACCGGGGAGCTGTTTTTT.